This T cell receptor (beta chain) emerged from a study of regulatory T cells in long-lasting Graves disease. Of note for this clonotype: Its cognate antigen is unknown.

For TCR beta, libraries came from iRepertoire HTBI primers and Arm-PCR of CDR3 regions. TCRdb passed the multiplex PCR reads through MiXCR, listing each CDR3 protein once. Of approximately 400,000 distinct CDR3 sequences in the sample, around 15% were seen once. Notes on the study in general: Favoring TRBV28, TRBJ1-2 and TRBJ2-5 was a feature seen in persistent disease. Study of thyroid tissue was not done, with only peripheral blood studied.

Trimming stripped 1 base from V and 4 bases from J, with 12 bases between. This CDR3 has 15 residues. Germline CDR1 reads SGHTA; CDR2 reads FQGTGA. Time point noted: newly diagnosed GD, antithyroid drugs for less than 3 months. RNA extracted from PBMCs served as the sequencing template. The chain joins TRBV7-3 to TRBJ2-3; a weak D match, TRBD1 (6 bases). This clonotype was obtained from a female donor with Graves disease. The sequencing used peripheral blood mononuclear cells (PBMCs), collected at new diagnosis, from a patient treated with antithyroid drugs. CDR3 sequence (DNA): TGTGCCAGCAGCTTAAGCGCAGGGGCCGCAGATACGCAGTATTTT. It yields the protein CASSLSAGAADTQYF.